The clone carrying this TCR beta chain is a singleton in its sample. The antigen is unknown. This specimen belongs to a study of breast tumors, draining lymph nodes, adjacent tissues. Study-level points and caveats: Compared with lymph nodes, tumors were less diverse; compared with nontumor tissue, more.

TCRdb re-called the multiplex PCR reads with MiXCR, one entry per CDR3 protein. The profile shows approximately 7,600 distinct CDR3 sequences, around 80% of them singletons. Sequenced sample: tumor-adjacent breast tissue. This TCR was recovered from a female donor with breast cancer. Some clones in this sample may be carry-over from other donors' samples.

The CDR3, as DNA: TGCGCCAGCACCCGGGGTTCGGCTAATGAAAAACTGTTTTTT. This translates into CASTRGSANEKLFF. The chain employs TRBV5-1 and TRBJ1-4; D is ambiguous. This CDR3 has 14 residues. V was clipped by 6 bases and J by 3 bases, with 12 bases between them. CDR1 is SGHRS, CDR2 YFSETQ, per germline.